A single T cell receptor beta chain is shown here with its context. Its antigen is still unknown. Base qualities are not recorded, but no much larger clone differs from it by a single base. This entry belongs to a study of blood T cell repertoires in COVID-19 (dated by TCRdb to 2020 to 2021). For context, the study as a whole: The collaborator samples originated in the United States, Italy and Spain and spanned the acute and convalescent phases of COVID-19. Nearly every sample came with metadata listing a de-identified subject ID, COVID-19 status, age in years and sex. Subjects who had been exposed to COVID-19, were actively infected with it, or had recovered from it provided the deeply sampled blood TCRbeta repertoires that made up the dataset. The repertoires were made available in a free public database intended to serve as a resource for research on the immune response to SARS-CoV-2. Where available, HLA class I and class II types were obtained from metadata supplied by the sample provider rather than from assay-based typing. The prospective study material was composed of cDNA or gDNA derived from T cells, B-cell-depleted T cells, or PBMCs. The samples were drawn from the first 160 participants of the ongoing ImmuneRACE study and from 950 to 1,500 subjects provided by 6 global collaborators.

Findings and caveats that apply to the study as a whole: Clinical and demographic metadata were provided uncurated, with the amount varying by source and participant.

TCRbeta CDR3 regions were amplified from genomic DNA by means of the immunoSEQ Assay, a bias-controlled multiplex PCR. Per the source publication's procedure: The number of nucleated cells in each sample was estimated by amplification of reference gene primers within the assay. To quantify the absolute abundance of each unique TCRbeta CDR3 rearrangement, sequence reads were collapsed and filtered. For each sample, productive Simpson clonality was calculated by taking the square root of Simpson's diversity index across productive rearrangements. TCRdb holds this immuneACCESS table with in-frame rearrangements only. Some clones are missing; in checked studies, unresolved V genes explain under half, and the rest has no known cause. Clone size and the V and J calls come from that table; the DNA yielded D and trimming. The sample data list some 130,000 clones, and about 80% of these were observed just once. The ten largest clones represent more than 5% of the sample.

V is pared back by 5 bases and J by 1 base, with 26 bases lying between the germline termini. From cysteine to phenylalanine, the CDR3 is 19 amino acids long. Kept here is only the CDR3 DNA, which spans 57 bases and is read in frame from base 1. According to the germline V gene, CDR1 reads SGHVS and CDR2 reads FQNEAQ. Participants in the prospective study were aged roughly 18 to 89 years, lived in about two dozen United States geographic areas, and enrolled through a virtual design. Cohort assignment in the prospective study relied on participant-reported clinical history from a screening survey and a study questionnaire. For ImmuneRACE Cohort 3, a participant was defined as recovered based on two consecutive negative NP/OP PCR tests, clearance by a healthcare professional, or resolution of symptoms. Mobile phlebotomists in the prospective study collected whole blood, serum and a nasopharyngeal or oropharyngeal swab from every participant. Participants in the prospective study had the option to provide additional blood draws and questionnaires over a roughly two-month period. Before DNA extraction, blood samples from the prospective study were shipped at room temperature or frozen.

The V gene is TRBV7-8 and the J gene is TRBJ1-1; D gene: possibly TRBD1, on 5 matching bases. The receptor was derived from a woman in her forties or fifties who had recovered from COVID-19. Sample: PBMCs or T cells enriched from blood (not recorded which). DNA sequence: TGTGCCAGCAGCGCATCGACAGTTCTCCTCCATCCGGCGAACACTGAAGCTTTCTTT. Translated, this gives CASSASTVLLHPANTEAFF.